This T cell receptor (beta chain) is from a study of blood T cells in healthy people across ages. A second PCR of 7 to 11 cycles used a sample-barcoded 5' primer and a J-beta primer mix. TCRdb redid the calling of the 5' RACE reads with MiXCR, one entry per CDR3 protein. The data show about 1.7 million distinct CDR3 sequences, 28% seen once. The count of this clonotype is one. What it binds is unknown. It may be a read error: a sequence one base away is much more abundant. Whole-study results and caveats: Diversity estimated from one million T cells was considered an underestimate.

This CDR3 spans 14 amino acids. The germline V gene encodes CDR1 SGHTA and CDR2 FQGNSA. Sequenced: blood. This chain connects TRBV7-2 to TRBJ2-1; a weak D match, TRBD2 (6 bases). The J call is uncertain, as TRBJ2-7 better fits the DNA end. This sequence originates from a woman in her 30s in good health. CDR3 in DNA: TGTGCCAGCAGCTCCCCCCGGGGGAACAATGAGCAGTACTTC. Translation gives CASSSPRGNNEQYF.